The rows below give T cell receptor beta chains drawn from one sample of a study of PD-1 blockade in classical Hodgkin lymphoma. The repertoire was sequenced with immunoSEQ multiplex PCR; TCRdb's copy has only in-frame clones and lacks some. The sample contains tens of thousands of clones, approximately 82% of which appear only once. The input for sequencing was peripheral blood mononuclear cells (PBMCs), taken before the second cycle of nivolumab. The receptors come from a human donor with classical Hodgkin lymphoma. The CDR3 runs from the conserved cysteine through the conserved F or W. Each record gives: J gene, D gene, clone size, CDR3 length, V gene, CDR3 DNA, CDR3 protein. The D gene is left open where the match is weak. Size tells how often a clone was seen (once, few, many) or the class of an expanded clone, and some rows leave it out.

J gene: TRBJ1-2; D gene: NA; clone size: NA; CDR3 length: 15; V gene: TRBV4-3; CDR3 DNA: TGCGCCAGCAGCCTCTCCCGGGCCGGAAACTATGGCTACACCTTC; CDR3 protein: CASSLSRAGNYGYTF
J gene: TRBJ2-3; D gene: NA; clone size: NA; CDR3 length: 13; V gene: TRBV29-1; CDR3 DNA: TGCAGCGGACGACAACCCGCTGTGGATACGCAGTATTTT; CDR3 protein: CSGRQPAVDTQYF
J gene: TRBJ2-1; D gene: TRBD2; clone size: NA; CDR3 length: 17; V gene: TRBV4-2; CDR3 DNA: TGTGCCAGCAGCCAAGATTGGGCGGGGGGGAGCTACAATGAGCAGTTCTTC; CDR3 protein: CASSQDWAGGSYNEQFF
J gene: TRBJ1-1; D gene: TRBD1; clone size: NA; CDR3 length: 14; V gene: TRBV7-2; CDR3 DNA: TGTGCCAGCAGCGCGGGAGACAGGGGCACTGAAGCTTTCTTT; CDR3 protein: CASSAGDRGTEAFF
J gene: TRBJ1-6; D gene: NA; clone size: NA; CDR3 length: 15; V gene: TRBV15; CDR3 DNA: TGTGCCACCAGCACCACTTCGGGTTGGGGTTCACCCCTCCACTTT; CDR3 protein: CATSTTSGWGSPLHF
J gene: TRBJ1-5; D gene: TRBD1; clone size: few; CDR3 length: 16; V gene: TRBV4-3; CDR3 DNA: TGCGCCAGCAGCCAAGATCCGGGACAGGGCTATGAGCCCCAGCATTTT; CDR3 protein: CASSQDPGQGYEPQHF
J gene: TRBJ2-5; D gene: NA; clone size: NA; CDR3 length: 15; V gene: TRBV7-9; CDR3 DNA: TGTGCCAGCAGCCCGGACAGGACTATTCAAGAGACCCAGTACTTC; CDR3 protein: CASSPDRTIQETQYF
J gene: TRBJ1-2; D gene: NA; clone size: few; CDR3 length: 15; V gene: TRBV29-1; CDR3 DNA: TGCAGCGTTGAAGGCGTCACAGCTCACCCAGGGGGCTACACCTTC; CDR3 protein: CSVEGVTAHPGGYTF
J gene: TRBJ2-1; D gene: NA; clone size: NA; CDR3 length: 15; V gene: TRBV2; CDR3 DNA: TGTGCCAGCAGTGAAGCGGGCGGCGTCTACAATGAGCAGTTCTTC; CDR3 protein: CASSEAGGVYNEQFF
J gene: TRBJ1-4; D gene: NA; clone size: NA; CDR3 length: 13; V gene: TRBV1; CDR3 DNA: TGCACCAGCAGCCAACGGTGCGGTGAAAAACTGTTTTTT; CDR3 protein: CTSSQRCGEKLFF
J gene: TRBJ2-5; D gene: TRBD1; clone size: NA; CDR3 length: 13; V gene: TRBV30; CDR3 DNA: TGTGCCTGGGGAACAGGGGTCCAAGAGACCCAGTACTTC; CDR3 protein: CAWGTGVQETQYF
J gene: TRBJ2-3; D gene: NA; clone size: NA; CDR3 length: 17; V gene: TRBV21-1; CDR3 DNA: TGTGCCAGCAGCAAAGACGGAGTCCCGGCACTAACAGATACGCAGTATTTT; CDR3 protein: CASSKDGVPALTDTQYF
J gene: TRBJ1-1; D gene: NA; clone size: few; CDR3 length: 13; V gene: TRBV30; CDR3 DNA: TGTGCCTGGAGTAAGGGGCAGGTCACTGAAGCTTTCTTT; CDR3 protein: CAWSKGQVTEAFF
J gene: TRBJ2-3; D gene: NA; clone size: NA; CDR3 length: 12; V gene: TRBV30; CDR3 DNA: TGTGCCTGGAGTGTACGGTCAGATACGCAGTATTTT; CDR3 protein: CAWSVRSDTQYF
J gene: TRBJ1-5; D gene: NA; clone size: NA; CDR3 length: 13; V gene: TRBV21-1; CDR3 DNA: TGTGCCAGCAGGGTTGAACCCAGGCAGCCCCAGCATTTT; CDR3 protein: CASRVEPRQPQHF
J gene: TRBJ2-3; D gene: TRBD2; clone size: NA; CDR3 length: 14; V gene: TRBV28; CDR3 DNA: TGTGCTATACGAAGCGGGGCCCTCACAGATACGCAGTATTTT; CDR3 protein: CAIRSGALTDTQYF
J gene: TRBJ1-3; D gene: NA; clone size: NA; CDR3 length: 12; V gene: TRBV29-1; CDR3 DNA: TGCAGCGTTGGACAACTGGGAAACACCATATATTTT; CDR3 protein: CSVGQLGNTIYF
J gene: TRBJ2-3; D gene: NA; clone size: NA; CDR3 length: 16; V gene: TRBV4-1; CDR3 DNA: TGCGCCAGCAGCCAAGTTTTGACTAGGGGCACAGATACGCAGTATTTT; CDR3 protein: CASSQVLTRGTDTQYF
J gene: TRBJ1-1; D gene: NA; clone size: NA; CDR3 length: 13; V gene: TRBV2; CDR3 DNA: TGTGCCAGCCTTGGACAGCCAAACACTGAAGCTTTCTTT; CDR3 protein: CASLGQPNTEAFF
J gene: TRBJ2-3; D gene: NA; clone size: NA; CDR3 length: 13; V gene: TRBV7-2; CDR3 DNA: TGTGCCAGCAGCTTAGGGCCTGCCAATACGCAGTATTTT; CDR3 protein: CASSLGPANTQYF
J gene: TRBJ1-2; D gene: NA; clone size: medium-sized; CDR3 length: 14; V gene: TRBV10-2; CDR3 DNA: TGCGCCAGCACCTCGACAGAGGCTAACTATGGCTACACCTTC; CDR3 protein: CASTSTEANYGYTF
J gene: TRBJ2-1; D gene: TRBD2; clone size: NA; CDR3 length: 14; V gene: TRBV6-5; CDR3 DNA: TGTGCCAGCAGTTTGGAGCGGGGGGTCGGTGAGCAGTTCTTC; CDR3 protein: CASSLERGVGEQFF
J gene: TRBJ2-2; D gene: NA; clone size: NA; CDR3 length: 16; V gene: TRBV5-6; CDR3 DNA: TGTGCCAGCAGCTTGGCCTTCAGGGGCAACACCGGGGAGCTGTTTTTT; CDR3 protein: CASSLAFRGNTGELFF
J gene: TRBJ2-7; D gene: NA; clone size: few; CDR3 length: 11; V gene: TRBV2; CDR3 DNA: TGTGCCAGCATCTTCGCCTACGAGCAGTACTTC; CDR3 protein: CASIFAYEQYF
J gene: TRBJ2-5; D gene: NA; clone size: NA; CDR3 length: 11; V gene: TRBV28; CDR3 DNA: TGTGCCACGGGAACCCAAGAGACCCAGTACTTC; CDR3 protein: CATGTQETQYF
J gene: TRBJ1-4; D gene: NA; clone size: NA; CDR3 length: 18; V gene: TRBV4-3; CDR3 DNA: TGCGCCAGCAGCCCCTCCGGCCAGGCAGGTGCAACTAATGAAAAACTGTTTTTT; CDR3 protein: CASSPSGQAGATNEKLFF
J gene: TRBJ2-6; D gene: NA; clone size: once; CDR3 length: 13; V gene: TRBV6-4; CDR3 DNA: TGTGCCAGCAGTGAATCTGGGGCCAACGTCCTGACTTTC; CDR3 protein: CASSESGANVLTF
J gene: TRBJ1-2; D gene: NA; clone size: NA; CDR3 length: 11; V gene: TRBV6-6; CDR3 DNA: TGTGCCAGCAGTTACTCTGAGGAGTACACCTTC; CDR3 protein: CASSYSEEYTF
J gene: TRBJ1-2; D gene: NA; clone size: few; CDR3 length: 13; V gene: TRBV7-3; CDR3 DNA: TGTGCCAGCAGCTTAGCGGGCCTCGAGGGCTACACCTTC; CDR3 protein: CASSLAGLEGYTF
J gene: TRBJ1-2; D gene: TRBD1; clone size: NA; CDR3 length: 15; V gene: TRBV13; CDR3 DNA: TGTGCCAGCAGCCCCAACAGGGGATCGTACTATGGCTACACCTTC; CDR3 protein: CASSPNRGSYYGYTF
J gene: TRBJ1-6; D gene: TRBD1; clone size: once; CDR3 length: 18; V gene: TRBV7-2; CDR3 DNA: TGTGCCAGCAGCCTGGGACAGTTTTTCACTTCCTATAATTCACCCCTCCACTTT; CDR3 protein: CASSLGQFFTSYNSPLHF
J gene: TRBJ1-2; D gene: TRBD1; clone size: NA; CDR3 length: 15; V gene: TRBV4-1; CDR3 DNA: TGCGCCAGCAGCCAGAGATTCGCGGACAGGGACGGCTACACCTTC; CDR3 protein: CASSQRFADRDGYTF
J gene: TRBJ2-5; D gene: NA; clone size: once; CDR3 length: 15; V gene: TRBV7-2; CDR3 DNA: TGTGCCAGCAGCCCGGGATTTAGCCGGGAAGAGACCCAGTACTTC; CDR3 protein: CASSPGFSREETQYF
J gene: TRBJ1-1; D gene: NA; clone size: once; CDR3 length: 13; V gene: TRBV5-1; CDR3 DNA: TGCGCCAGCAGCTTTCGGGGCGGCACTGAAGCTTTCTTT; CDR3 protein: CASSFRGGTEAFF
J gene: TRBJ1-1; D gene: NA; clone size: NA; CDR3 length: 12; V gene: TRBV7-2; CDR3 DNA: TGTGCCAGCAGCCCAATGGGGACTGAAGCTTTCTTT; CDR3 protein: CASSPMGTEAFF
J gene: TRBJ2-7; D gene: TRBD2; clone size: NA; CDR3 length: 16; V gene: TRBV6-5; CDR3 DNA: TGTGCCAGCAGTTCCCTAGGACTAGCGGGGCCCTACGAGCAGTACTTC; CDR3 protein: CASSSLGLAGPYEQYF
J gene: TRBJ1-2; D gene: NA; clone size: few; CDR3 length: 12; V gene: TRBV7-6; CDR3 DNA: TGTGCCAGCAGCCGTACTAACTATGGCTACACCTTC; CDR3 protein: CASSRTNYGYTF